The clone carrying this T cell receptor (beta chain) came up a few times. This sample stems from a study of T-cell reconstitution after alpha-beta-depleted transplantation in children. Germline CDR1 is MGHRA and CDR2 is YSYEKL. The V and J ends lost 0 bases and 5 bases respectively, with 2 bases between them. This CDR3 is 12 amino acids long. Library preparation (for TCRbeta) was performed with unique molecular identifiers. TCRdb itself ran the PCR reads through MiXCR, one entry per CDR3 protein. The data show 250,000 to 350,000 distinct CDR3 sequences, 23% seen once. The sequencing used PBMCs, mostly from graft donor cells, collected 180 days after TCRalphabeta/CD19-depleted stem cell transplant. The origin of this receptor is a male patient aged 10 to 17 who had a stem cell transplant for acute lymphoblastic leukemia, so the T cells may come from the graft donor. The chain joins TRBV4-1 to TRBJ2-1, with unresolved D. CDR3 in amino acids: CASSQDHNEQFF. The DNA of the CDR3 is TGCGCCAGCAGCCAAGATCACAATGAGCAGTTCTTC.